These 23 T cell receptor beta chains were all obtained from the same sample, sequenced in a study of blood T cell repertoires in COVID-19. Profiling relied on immunoSEQ multiplex PCR, and the TCRdb table lists in-frame clones only, not all of them. The sample carries a few hundred thousand clones, over 75% recorded once. The specimen was PBMCs or T cells enriched from blood (not recorded which). The receptors come from a man aged 30-40 years who had recovered from COVID-19.

This sequence joins TRBV5-6 and TRBJ1-1; D unresolved. This CDR3 comprises 15 residues. Germline V gene sequence: CDR1 SGHDT, CDR2 YYEEEE. V lost 1 base and J lost 4, with 14 bases in between. The CDR3 here is CASSLLINLTTEAFF. In nucleotides, the CDR3 is TGTGCCAGCAGCTTGCTTATTAACCTAACCACTGAAGCTTTCTTT.

The rearrangement uses TRBV10-3 and TRBJ1-2; D possibly corresponds to TRBD1 (6 bases). There are 13 residues in the CDR3. V lost 7 bases and J lost 3, with 12 bases in between. From germline, CDR1 is ENHRY and CDR2 SYGVKD. CDR3 DNA: TGTGCCATCACGATAAACAGGGACTATGGCTACACCTTC. Translating it yields CAITINRDYGYTF.

V gene TRBV5-5 combines with J gene TRBJ1-1; D perhaps matches TRBD1 (5 bases). CDR1 and CDR2 from the germline V gene are SGHKS and YYEKEE (reference sequence). The CDR3 consists of 15 residues. Trimming took off 0 bases at V and 5 bases at J, with 14 bases between the two ends. The CDR3 DNA sequence: TGTGCCAGCAGCTTGGCCCCCCAGGGTAGGACTGAAGCTTTCTTT. This translates into CASSLAPQGRTEAFF.

V is TRBV7-9 and J is TRBJ1-2, with D possibly being TRBD1 (5 bases). Germline V lookup: CDR1 SEHNR, CDR2 FQNEAQ (reference sequence). V was cut by 5 bases and J by 7 bases, with 17 bases left in between. This CDR3 contains 14 residues. Here the CDR3 reads CASSQPGRGGGYTF. CDR3 in DNA: TGTGCCAGCAGCCAGCCCGGGAGGGGCGGTGGCTACACCTTC.

The chain uses TRBV5-5 and TRBJ1-2; 7 bases line up with TRBD1. CDR1 SGHKS and CDR2 YYEKEE come from the germline V gene (reference sequence). The CDR3 is 15 residues long. V lost 2 bases, J lost 2 bases, and 6 bases stayed unmatched. The CDR3 loop reads CASSLLTGLNYGYTF. CDR3 nucleotide sequence: TGTGCCAGCAGCTTATTGACAGGGCTCAACTATGGCTACACCTTC.

V gene TRBV15 combines with J gene TRBJ1-1, with D possibly TRBD1 on 6 matching bases. Trimming cost V 2 bases and J 1 base, with 8 bases left between them. Germline assignment: CDR1 LNHNV and CDR2 YYDKDF (reference sequence). The CDR3 covers 14 residues. The CDR3 bases are TGTGCCACCAGCAGAAGGACAGCGAACACTGAAGCTTTCTTT. Amino acids: CATSRRTANTEAFF.

The V call is TRBV6-5, the J call TRBJ2-5, with D perhaps matching TRBD2 (6 bases). CDR1 and CDR2 from the germline V gene are MNHEY and SVGAGI. Deletions cut 7 bases from V and 4 bases from J, with 16 bases between. This CDR3 region has 14 residues. CDR3 sequence reads: CASTLKEGRETQYF. The DNA for the CDR3 is TGTGCCAGCACTCTAAAGGAGGGTCGAGAGACCCAGTACTTC.

The CDR3 loop is CASSPGPAGDWNTIYF. Written as DNA, the CDR3 is TGCGCCAGCAGCCCGGGACCGGCGGGGGATTGGAACACCATATATTTT. The chain has TRBV5-1 and TRBJ1-3; TRBD1 might be the D (5 bases). The V gene lost 4 bases and the J gene lost 7 bases, with 21 bases spanning the gap. Germline V gene sequence: CDR1 SGHRS, CDR2 YFSETQ. The CDR3 sequence is 16 residues long.

The chain is built from TRBV5-4 and TRBJ2-3; TRBD2 matches at 13 bases. The CDR3 runs to 16 residues. Germline lookup yields CDR1 SGHNT and CDR2 YYREEE (reference sequence). V lost 3 bases to trimming and J lost 5 bases; unmatched junction nucleotides: 6. The CDR3 DNA sequence: TGTGCCAGCAGCTGGACTAGCGGGGGTACCATAGATACGCAGTATTTT. Encoded protein: CASSWTSGGTIDTQYF.

V gene TRBV4-1 combines with J gene TRBJ1-4; TRBD1 matches 7 bases. The V gene's germline CDR1 is MGHRA and CDR2 YSYEKL. Losses at the gene ends were 4 bases for V and 1 base for J; bases not matched to a gene: 6. CDR3 length: 16 residues. The CDR3 nucleotides read TGCGCCAGCAGCCTCCGACAGGGACAAACTAATGAAAAACTGTTTTTT. The encoded protein is CASSLRQGQTNEKLFF.

The gene calls are TRBV2 and TRBJ1-4; 9 bases agree with TRBD1. V was clipped by 8 bases and J by 8 bases; unmatched bases: 6. Germline CDR1 is SNHLY and CDR2 is FYNNEI. The CDR3 runs to 13 residues. DNA for the CDR3: TGTGCCAGCGGGAGGACAGGGGAGGAAAAACTGTTTTTT. This sequence encodes CASGRTGEEKLFF.

The rearrangement uses TRBV15 and TRBJ1-2; TRBD1 is a possible D gene (5 bases). Trimming stripped 1 base from V and 2 bases from J, with 8 bases between. This CDR3 has 14 amino acids. Germline CDR1 and CDR2: LNHNV and YYDKDF (reference sequence). The chain's CDR3 is CATSRGQTNYGYTF. CDR3 DNA: TGTGCCACCAGCAGAGGACAGACCAACTATGGCTACACCTTC. Using reference TRBV15 and TRBJ1-2 for the parts outside the CDR3, the full variable domain is DAMVIQNPRYQVTQFGKPVTLSCSQTLNHNVMYWYQQKSSQAPKLLFHYYDKDFNNEADTPDNFQSRRPNTSFCFLDIRSPGLGDTAMYLCATSRGQTNYGYTFGSGTRLTVV.

J is TRBJ2-3 and V is TRBV6-4; TRBD2 aligns across 9 bases. V gave up 3 bases and J gave up 2 bases; unmatched junction bases: 15. Germline CDR1 MRHNA, CDR2 SNTAGT. This CDR3 region has 19 residues. This CDR3 is CASSEGQGSGGGATDTQYF. In DNA form, the CDR3 reads TGTGCCAGCAGTGAAGGTCAGGGATCTGGCGGGGGGGCCACAGATACGCAGTATTTT.

This clone has just one count. This sequence joins TRBV19 and TRBJ2-2; 7 bases line up with TRBD1. V lost 6 bases, J lost 7 bases, and 5 bases stayed unmatched. The CDR3 contains 13 residues. CDR1 and CDR2 from the germline V gene are LNHDA and SQIVND (reference sequence). The CDR3 region has the DNA TGTGCCAGTAGCCGACAGGGTGGCGGGGAGCTGTTTTTT. This codes for CASSRQGGGELFF.

This sequence joins TRBV30 and TRBJ1-5, with D perhaps TRBD1 (6 bases). Looked up from germline, CDR1 is GTSNPN and CDR2 is SVGIG (reference sequence). The CDR3 length is 13 residues. V was trimmed by 0 bases and J by 7 bases, leaving 10 bases between them. The CDR3 DNA follows: TGTGCCTGGAGTGTACAGGGCGAACAGCCCCAGCATTTT. Translated: CAWSVQGEQPQHF.

The CDR3 region is CASRSPGTAYGYTF. The DNA for the CDR3 is TGCGCCAGCAGGTCCCCGGGGACAGCTTATGGCTACACCTTC. The rearrangement uses TRBV4-1 and TRBJ1-2; 7 bases map to TRBD1. Germline V gene sequence: CDR1 MGHRA, CDR2 YSYEKL. This CDR3 has 14 amino acids. V shed 6 bases and J 5 bases; nucleotides not matched to a gene: 9.

The chain has TRBV5-5 and TRBJ1-6, with 7 bases that match TRBD1. This CDR3 is built from 14 residues. Germline assignment: CDR1 SGHKS and CDR2 YYEKEE (reference sequence). The V segment lost 4 bases and the J segment 6 bases; nucleotides outside the gene matches: 4. DNA of the CDR3: TGTGCCAGCAGCCCGGGGACAGCTAATTCACCCCTCCACTTT. Protein sequence: CASSPGTANSPLHF. Full variable domain (remainder filled in from reference TRBV5-5 and TRBJ1-6): DAGVTQSPTHLIKTRGQQVTLRCSPISGHKSVSWYQQVLGQGPQFIFQYYEKEERGRGNFPDRFSARQFPNYSSELNVNALLLGDSALYLCASSPGTANSPLHFGNGTRLTVT.

The V and J genes are TRBV2 and TRBJ1-4; TRBD1 matches 9 bases. Per the germline V gene, CDR1 is SNHLY and CDR2 is FYNNEI. CDR3 length equals 13 residues. V gave up 5 bases and J gave up 6 bases; unmatched junction bases: 1. The CDR3 nucleotides read TGTGCCAGCAGTAGGGACAGGGATGAAAAACTGTTTTTT. This codes for CASSRDRDEKLFF.

The chain recombines TRBV5-4 with TRBJ2-7; no clear D. V was pared by 4 bases and J by 3 bases, with 14 bases between. Germline CDR1 and CDR2: SGHNT and YYREEE (reference sequence). The CDR3 is made up of 14 amino acids. The CDR3 sequence is CASSPIAENYEQYF. The CDR3 DNA is TGTGCCAGCAGCCCGATTGCGGAAAACTACGAGCAGTACTTC.

The chain carries TRBV2 and TRBJ1-6, with unresolved D. CDR1 SNHLY and CDR2 FYNNEI come from the germline V gene. The CDR3 covers 13 residues. Trimming pared 7 bases from V and 8 bases from J, leaving 12 bases between. DNA of the CDR3: TGTGCCAGCATCTCGGGGAGATATTCACCCCTCCACTTT. Protein: CASISGRYSPLHF.

This clone appeared a few times. This sequence joins TRBV27 and TRBJ2-2, with D tentatively TRBD2 (5 bases). Germline V CDR1 and CDR2: MNHEY, SMNVEV (reference sequence). Trimming left V 3 bases short and J 4 bases short, with 6 bases between. This CDR3 is built from 13 residues. Here the CDR3 reads CASSFRGTGELFF. For the CDR3, the DNA is TGTGCCAGCAGTTTCCGGGGCACCGGGGAGCTGTTTTTT.

The chain carries TRBV3-1 (or the pseudogene TRBV3-2) and TRBJ2-1; TRBD1 agrees at 7 bases. The germline V gene encodes CDR1 LGHDT and CDR2 YNNKEL (reference sequence). CDR3 size: 12 residues. The ends lost 2 bases at V and 9 bases at J; junction bases unmatched: 1. DNA of the CDR3: TGTGCCAGCAGCCAACACAGGGGTGAGCAGTTCTTC. This sequence encodes CASSQHRGEQFF.

This chain links TRBV4-3 with TRBJ2-2, with TRBD2 identical over 7 bases. The ends lost 0 bases at V and 6 bases at J; junction bases unmatched: 7. Per the germline V gene, CDR1 is LGHNA and CDR2 is YSLEER. The CDR3 sequence is 16 residues long. For the CDR3, the DNA is TGCGCCAGCAGCCAAGATCCGGAGGGAGGGGCCGGGGAGCTGTTTTTT. Protein product: CASSQDPEGGAGELFF.